A single sample gave rise to the 14 T cell receptor beta chains below, sequenced in a study of T cells in Graves' hyperthyroidism and ophthalmopathy. The source material, RNA transcripts, was used to amplify TCR beta CDR3 regions. HTBI primers were used for first-round RT-PCR of the TCR CDR3. TCRdb reanalysed the multiplex PCR reads using MiXCR and keeps one entry per CDR3 protein. The table lists roughly 350,000 distinct CDR3 sequences, roughly 15% of them singletons. The sample comprised blood. The receptor set was obtained from a woman aged 25 to 39 with Graves' ophthalmopathy.

This clonotype appeared many times. This chain links TRBV6-1 with TRBJ2-5, with TRBD1 as a possible D gene (6 bases). Deletions cut 6 bases from V and 5 bases from J, with 22 bases between. Germline loops: CDR1 MNHNS, CDR2 SASEGT. This CDR3 has 16 amino acids. CDR3 protein: CASRIWTAITAETQYF. Written as DNA, the CDR3 is TGTGCCAGCAGGATTTGGACAGCCATAACCGCGGAGACCCAGTACTTC.

The V gene is TRBV3-1, the J gene TRBJ2-7; D perhaps matches TRBD1 (6 bases). The CDR3 sequence is 15 residues long. With 1 base removed from V and 7 bases from J, the gap between germline ends came to 17 bases. Germline values: CDR1 LGHDT, CDR2 YNNKEL (reference sequence). The CDR3 here is CASSQGFGQPGEQYF. DNA for the CDR3: TGTGCCAGCAGCCAAGGGTTCGGACAGCCCGGAGAGCAGTACTTC.

For this clonotype: This may be a read error, as it is one base from a much larger clone. J is TRBJ2-7 and V is TRBV7-9; D perhaps matches TRBD2 (5 bases). The V gene lost 5 bases and the J gene lost 0 bases, with 14 bases spanning the gap. The CDR3 covers 15 residues. Germline assignment: CDR1 SEHNR and CDR2 FQNEAQ (reference sequence). CDR3 sequence: CASSLGSSISYEQYF. For the CDR3, the DNA is TGTGCCAGCAGCCTGGGGAGCTCGATCTCCTACGAGCAGTACTTC.

In its sample, this clonotype was seen many times. V gene TRBV6-1 combines with J gene TRBJ1-2; 9 bases align to TRBD1. The CDR3 runs to 14 residues. The V segment lost 5 bases and the J segment 6 bases; nucleotides outside the gene matches: 7. The germline V gene encodes CDR1 MNHNS and CDR2 SASEGT. Here the CDR3 DNA reads TGTGCCAGCAGTTTCCTACAGGGGGCGGATGGCTACACCTTC. Its protein product is CASSFLQGADGYTF.

In this sample, this clonotype turned up a few times. The chain couples TRBV7-8 to TRBJ1-5; perhaps TRBD1 as D (5 bases). Germline V lookup: CDR1 SGHVS, CDR2 FQNEAQ. V lost 1 base, J lost 4 bases, and 17 bases lay in between. This CDR3 has 17 residues. CDR3 sequence reads: CASSLERFRDGNQPQHF. Here the CDR3 DNA reads TGTGCCAGCAGCTTAGAACGCTTCAGGGACGGAAATCAGCCCCAGCATTTT.

There are many counts of this clonotype. The rearrangement links TRBV7-2 to TRBJ2-7; D tentatively fits TRBD1 or TRBD2 (5 bases each). Germline V gene sequence: CDR1 SGHTA, CDR2 FQGNSA. There are 11 residues in the CDR3. Trimming removed 1 base at V and 9 bases at J, with 7 bases between. CDR3 sequence reads: CASSLGGVQYF. CDR3 DNA sequence: TGTGCCAGCAGCTTAGGAGGGGTGCAGTACTTC.

J is TRBJ1-6 and V is TRBV12-3 or TRBV12-4, with D tentatively TRBD1 (6 bases). V lost 2 bases and J 9 bases, leaving 14 bases between the germline ends. The CDR3 runs 15 residues. This CDR3 reads CASSLIGGPASPLHF. For the CDR3, the DNA is TGTGCCAGCAGTTTAATTGGGGGGCCAGCTTCACCCCTCCACTTT.

This clonotype was observed at least ten times. The rearrangement uses TRBV12-5 and TRBJ1-1; D is ambiguous. The CDR3 is 13 residues long. Germline-derived CDR1 and CDR2 are LGHNT and FRNRAP. V was cut by 2 bases and J by 2 bases, with 6 bases left in between. The DNA of the CDR3 is TGTGCTAGTGGTTTGTCTGCTAACACTGAAGCTTTCTTT. Protein sequence: CASGLSANTEAFF.

This clonotype has at least ten counts. The chain links TRBV7-6 to TRBJ1-4, with 9 bases fitting TRBD1. Germline CDR1 SGHVS, CDR2 FNYEAQ. J lost 2 bases, V lost 0 bases, and 1 base had no gene match. This CDR3 comprises 16 residues. The chain's CDR3 is CASSLAGTGTNEKLFF. CDR3 coding DNA: TGTGCCAGCAGCTTAGCCGGGACAGGGACTAATGAAAAACTGTTTTTT.

V usage is TRBV5-5 and J usage is TRBJ1-4; weak D call: TRBD1 (6 bases). The V end lost 7 bases, the J end lost 5 bases, and 12 bases lay between the germline ends. The CDR3 is 13 amino acids. The germline V gene has CDR1 SGHKS and CDR2 YYEKEE (reference sequence). The CDR3 DNA sequence: TGTGCCAGCCTACAGGGCGCGAATGAAAAACTGTTTTTT. As protein: CASLQGANEKLFF.

V usage is TRBV4-2 and J usage is TRBJ2-1, with 8 bases aligning to TRBD2. Germline CDR1 is LGHNA and CDR2 is YNFKEQ. The CDR3 runs 17 residues. Losses at the gene ends were 0 bases for V and 5 bases for J; bases not matched to a gene: 9. The CDR3, as DNA: TGTGCCAGCAGCCAAGACGGGGCCGGGGGGGGTAACAATGAGCAGTTCTTC. It translates to CASSQDGAGGGNNEQFF.

Remarks on this clonotype: A read error may explain this, as a much larger clone is one base away. The gene calls are TRBV20-1 and TRBJ2-3; 9 bases fit TRBD2. Germline CDR1 reads DFQATT; CDR2 reads SNEGSKA (reference sequence). The CDR3 is 14 residues long. V dropped 5 bases and J dropped 4; count of bases not matched to a gene: 7. In DNA form, the CDR3 reads TGCAGTGCTCTGCCTAGCGGGGCCTCAGATACGCAGTATTTT. Amino acid sequence: CSALPSGASDTQYF.

V usage is TRBV5-8 and J usage is TRBJ2-2; TRBD2 agrees at 9 bases. V dropped 4 bases and J dropped 5; count of bases not matched to a gene: 9. The CDR3 runs to 16 residues. Germline values: CDR1 SGHTS, CDR2 YDEGEE. CDR3 nucleotide sequence: TGTGCCAGCAGCCCCCGGCGGGGGGGCGGGACCGGGGAGCTGTTTTTT. Protein product: CASSPRRGGGTGELFF.

V is TRBV6-2 or TRBV6-3 and J is TRBJ2-1; the match to TRBD2 covers 10 bases. V was clipped by 5 bases and J by 5 bases; unmatched bases: 18. Germline V CDR1 and CDR2: MNHEY, SVGEGT. CDR3 length: 19 residues. CDR3 loop: CASSLTSGEKFRSHNEQFF. CDR3 DNA sequence: TGTGCCAGCAGTCTCACTAGCGGGGAAAAATTCAGGTCCCACAATGAGCAGTTCTTC.